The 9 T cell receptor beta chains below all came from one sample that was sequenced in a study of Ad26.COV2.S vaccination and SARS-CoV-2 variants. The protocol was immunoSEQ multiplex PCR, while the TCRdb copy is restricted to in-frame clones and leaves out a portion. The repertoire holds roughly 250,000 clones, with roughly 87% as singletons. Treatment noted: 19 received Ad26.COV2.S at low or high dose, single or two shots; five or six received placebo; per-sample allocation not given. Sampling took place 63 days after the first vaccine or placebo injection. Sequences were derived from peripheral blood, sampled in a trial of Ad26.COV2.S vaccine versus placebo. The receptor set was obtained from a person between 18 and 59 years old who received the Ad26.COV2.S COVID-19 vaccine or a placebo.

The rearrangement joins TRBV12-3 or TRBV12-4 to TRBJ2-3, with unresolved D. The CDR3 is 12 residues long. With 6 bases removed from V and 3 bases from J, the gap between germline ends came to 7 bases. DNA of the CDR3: TGTGCCAGCAGCTTCCGGACAGATACGCAGTATTTT. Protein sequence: CASSFRTDTQYF.

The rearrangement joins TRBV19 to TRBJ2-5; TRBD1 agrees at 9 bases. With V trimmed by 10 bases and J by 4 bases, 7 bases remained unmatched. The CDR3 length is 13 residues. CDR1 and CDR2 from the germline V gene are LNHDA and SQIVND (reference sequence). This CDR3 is CATRDRERETQYF. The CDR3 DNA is TGTGCCACCAGGGACAGGGAACGAGAGACCCAGTACTTC.

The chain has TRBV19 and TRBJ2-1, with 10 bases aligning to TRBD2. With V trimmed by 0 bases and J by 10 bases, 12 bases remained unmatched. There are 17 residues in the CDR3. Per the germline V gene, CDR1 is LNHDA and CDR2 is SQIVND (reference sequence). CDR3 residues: CASSIDVASGSYREQFF. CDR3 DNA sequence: TGTGCCAGTAGTATAGATGTGGCTAGCGGGAGTTACAGGGAGCAGTTCTTC.

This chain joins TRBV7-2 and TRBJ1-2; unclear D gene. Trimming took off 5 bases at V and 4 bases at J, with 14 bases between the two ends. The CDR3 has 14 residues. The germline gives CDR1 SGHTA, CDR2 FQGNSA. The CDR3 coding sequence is TGTGCCAGCAGCCCGAGCCTGACAAGCTATGGCTACACCTTC. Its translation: CASSPSLTSYGYTF.

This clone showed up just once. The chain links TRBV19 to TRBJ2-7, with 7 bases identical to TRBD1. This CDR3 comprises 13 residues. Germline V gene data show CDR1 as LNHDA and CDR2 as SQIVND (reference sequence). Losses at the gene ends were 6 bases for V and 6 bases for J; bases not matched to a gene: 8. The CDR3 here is CASSVTGSIEQYF. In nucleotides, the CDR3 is TGTGCCAGTAGCGTGACAGGGTCGATCGAGCAGTACTTC.

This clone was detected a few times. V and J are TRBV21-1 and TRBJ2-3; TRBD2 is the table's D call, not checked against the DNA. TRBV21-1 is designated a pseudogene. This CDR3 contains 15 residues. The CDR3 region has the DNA TGTGCCAGCAGCAATTTGGAGGGGATCACAGATACGCAGTATTTT. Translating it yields CASSNLEGITDTQYF.

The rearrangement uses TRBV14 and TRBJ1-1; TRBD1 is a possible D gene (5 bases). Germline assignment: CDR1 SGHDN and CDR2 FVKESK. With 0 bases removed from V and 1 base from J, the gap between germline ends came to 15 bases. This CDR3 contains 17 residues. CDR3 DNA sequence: TGTGCCAGCAGCCAAGAGGAAGGTTGGGGGGGGAACACTGAAGCTTTCTTT. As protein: CASSQEEGWGGNTEAFF. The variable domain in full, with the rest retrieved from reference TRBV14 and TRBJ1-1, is EAGVTQFPSHSVIEKGQTVTLRCDPISGHDNLYWYRRVMGKEIKFLLHFVKESKQDESGMPNNRFLAERTGGTYSTLKVQPAELEDSGVYFCASSQEEGWGGNTEAFFGQGTRLTVV.

The CDR3 bases are TGTGCCAGCAGCTTTACACAAGAGACCCAGTACTTC. Translating gives CASSFTQETQYF. V is TRBV12-3 or TRBV12-4 and J is TRBJ2-5; D remains ambiguous. With 6 bases removed from V and 2 bases from J, the gap between germline ends came to 7 bases. The length of the CDR3 is 12 residues.

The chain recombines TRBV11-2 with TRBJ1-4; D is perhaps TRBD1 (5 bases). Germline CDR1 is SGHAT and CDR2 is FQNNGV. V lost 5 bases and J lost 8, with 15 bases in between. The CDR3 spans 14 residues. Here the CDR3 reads CASSPRGTQEKLFF. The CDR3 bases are TGTGCCAGCAGCCCTCGGGGGACCCAGGAAAAACTGTTTTTT.